The present entry profiles one T cell receptor (beta chain) with its context. The antigen is unknown. One end of the junction is discordant with germline, which a read error may explain. CDR1 and CDR2 from the germline V gene are SGHTA and FQGNSA. This CDR3 has 13 residues. Sample-barcoded 5' priming and a J-beta primer mix drove a second PCR of 7 to 11 cycles. Every sample gave at least 3 million paired-end reads containing CDR3. Each CDR3 protein gets one entry after TCRdb re-called the 5' RACE reads with MiXCR. The sample records some 780,000 distinct CDR3 sequences, about 56% being singletons. The data stem from a study of blood T cells in healthy people across ages. Points from the study as a whole: Possibly confounding the expanded clonotype changes was the fact that donor CMV status was unknown. The recorded TCR beta diversity per million T cells decreased in a roughly linear manner with age.

In each sample, at least 6 million PBMCs were isolated. The rearrangement links TRBV7-2 to TRBJ2-5; D may correspond to TRBD1 or TRBD2 (5 bases each). This sequence originates from a man aged 35 to 55 in good health. Sequencing was done on a sample of blood. CDR3 sequence: CASSLTVGETHYF. In DNA form, the CDR3 reads TGTGCCAGCAGCCTGACAGTGGGGGAGACCCACTACTTC.